Shown below are 29 T cell receptor beta chains from a single sample sequenced in a study of response to subunit inactivated influenza vaccine. TCRdb called the RT-PCR reads again in MiXCR, with one record for every CDR3 protein. The data contain about half a million distinct CDR3 sequences, about 25% of them singletons. The source material was CD4+ T cells sorted from PBMCs, sampled less than 6 days after vaccination. Receptors were obtained from a man between 45 and 60 years old who received an inactivated influenza vaccine.

The genes are TRBV9 and TRBJ1-4; 10 bases map to TRBD1. CDR1 is SGDLS, CDR2 YYNGEE, per germline. The CDR3 totals 16 residues. The V gene end was trimmed by 0 bases and the J gene end by 8 bases; junction bases not matched to a gene: 7. This CDR3 reads CASSVGLGQGNEKLFF. Here the CDR3 DNA reads TGTGCCAGCAGCGTAGGTTTGGGACAGGGGAACGAAAAACTGTTTTTT.

This clonotype has just a few counts. V and J are TRBV5-6 and TRBJ2-1; 8 positions match TRBD2. Trimming took 0 bases from V and 4 from J; bases not matched to a gene: 6. Germline-derived CDR1 and CDR2 are SGHDT and YYEEEE. The CDR3 loop spans 16 amino acids. The CDR3, as DNA: TGTGCCAGCAGCTTGGTGGCTAGCGGGTATTACAATGAGCAGTTCTTC. The encoded protein is CASSLVASGYYNEQFF.

This clonotype was found a few times. This chain links TRBV24-1 with TRBJ2-7, with no clear D. The germline V and J ends were trimmed by 7 bases and 1 base, with 10 bases remaining between them. Germline V gene sequence: CDR1 KGHDR, CDR2 SFDVKD. CDR3 length equals 13 residues. The CDR3 DNA reads as TGTGCCACCAGGGCGGAAAATTCCTACGAGCAGTACTTC. It encodes CATRAENSYEQYF.

This rearrangement joins TRBV12-3 or TRBV12-4 to TRBJ1-6, with D uncertain. The germline V and J ends were trimmed by 6 bases and 13 bases, with 13 bases remaining between them. The CDR3 totals 12 residues. The DNA for the CDR3 is TGTGCCAGCAGCCCCATCCCATTGCCCCTCCACTTT. This translates into CASSPIPLPLHF.

In its sample, this clonotype was seen many times. V is TRBV29-1 and J is TRBJ2-2; D not certain. The CDR3 length is 11 residues. The ends were cut back, 6 bases at V and 2 bases at J, with 4 bases in the middle. The germline CDR1 and CDR2 sequences are SQVTM and ANQGSEA. The CDR3 spells CSVRNTGELFF. CDR3 coding DNA: TGCAGCGTCAGAAACACCGGGGAGCTGTTTTTT.

This clonotype was counted between two and nine times. CDR3 region: CASSVRGTGFSTNEKLFF. Here the CDR3 DNA reads TGTGCCAGCAGCGTGCGCGGGACAGGGTTTTCTACTAATGAAAAACTGTTTTTT. This chain links TRBV4-2 with TRBJ1-4, with 9 bases aligning to TRBD1. In germline, CDR1 is LGHNA, CDR2 YNFKEQ. Unmatched junction bases numbered 12, after V lost 5 bases and J lost 2 bases. This CDR3 has 18 residues.

This clonotype showed up just a few times. The gene calls are TRBV11-2 and TRBJ2-5; 7 bases map to TRBD1. The V segment lost 3 bases and the J segment 4 bases; nucleotides outside the gene matches: 5. Germline V gene data show CDR1 as SGHAT and CDR2 as FQNNGV. There are 14 residues in the CDR3. The CDR3 here is CASSFQGVLETQYF. The CDR3 region has the DNA TGTGCCAGCAGCTTTCAGGGGGTGCTAGAGACCCAGTACTTC.

A few counts support this clonotype. V usage is TRBV6-4 and J usage is TRBJ2-7; D possibly corresponds to TRBD2 (6 bases). V lost 0 bases and J 5 bases, leaving 20 bases between the germline ends. CDR1 MRHNA and CDR2 SNTAGT come from the germline V gene. The CDR3 covers 17 residues. CDR3 DNA: TGTGCCAGCAGTGACTCACCCGGGGCAGGAGGGTGGAACGAGCAGTACTTC. Protein product: CASSDSPGAGGWNEQYF.

On this clonotype: A read error is possible here, since a much larger clone lies one base away. The chain recombines TRBV7-2 with TRBJ2-7, with a weak D call TRBD1 (6 bases). Germline values: CDR1 SGHTA, CDR2 FQGNSA. V lost 7 bases and J lost 3, with 16 bases in between. There are 14 residues in the CDR3. CDR3 nucleotide sequence: TGTGCCAGCAAGTTGGACAGACTGAGCTACGAGCAGTACTTC. Amino acids: CASKLDRLSYEQYF.

V is TRBV11-1 and J is TRBJ2-1; no definite D call. V lost 1 base and J lost 0, with 16 bases in between. CDR3 size: 18 residues. Germline V gene sequence: CDR1 SGHAT, CDR2 FQDESV (reference sequence). CDR3 in amino acids: CASSLVSSGSSSYNEQFF. As DNA, the CDR3 is TGTGCCAGCAGCTTAGTCAGTTCGGGCTCGAGCTCCTACAATGAGCAGTTCTTC.

The rearrangement joins TRBV11-2 to TRBJ2-1, with D perhaps given as TRBD1 or TRBD2 (5 bases each). Germline V gives CDR1 SGHAT, CDR2 FQNNGV. Trimming pared 5 bases from V and 5 bases from J, leaving 16 bases between. CDR3 length equals 15 residues. The CDR3 loop is CASSPLRDPNNEQFF. As DNA, the CDR3 is TGTGCCAGCAGCCCCCTCCGGGACCCGAACAATGAGCAGTTCTTC.

This clonotype has only one observation. V is TRBV9 and J is TRBJ2-1, with 11 nucleotides matching TRBD2. J was trimmed by 1 base and V by 0 bases; bases with no gene match: 12. This CDR3 comprises 20 residues. Germline V gene data show CDR1 as SGDLS and CDR2 as YYNGEE. The CDR3 spells CASSVESGASGRLSYNEQFF. CDR3 nucleotides: TGTGCCAGCAGCGTAGAGTCCGGGGCTAGCGGGAGGCTGTCCTACAATGAGCAGTTCTTC.

This clonotype was seen ten or more times. The V call is TRBV20-1, the J call TRBJ2-1; D might be TRBD2 (8 bases). Deletions cut 6 bases from V and 10 bases from J, with 19 bases between. Germline V gene data show CDR1 as DFQATT and CDR2 as SNEGSKA (reference sequence). The CDR3 covers 13 residues. Here the CDR3 DNA reads TGCAGTGCCCGGGAGGGGGCCGCGGACGAGCAGTTCTTC. It encodes CSAREGAADEQFF.

In its sample, this clonotype was seen a few times. The gene calls are TRBV7-2 and TRBJ2-2, with D perhaps TRBD1 (6 bases). Looked up from germline, CDR1 is SGHTA and CDR2 is FQGNSA. V dropped 5 bases and J dropped 2 bases, with 9 bases sitting between them. This CDR3 contains 14 residues. CDR3 in DNA: TGTGCCAGCAGCCCGGGACATAACACCGGGGAGCTGTTTTTT. As protein: CASSPGHNTGELFF.

The CDR3 nucleotides are TGCAGTGTACCGGGAGGGCTTCGCACAGATACGCAGTATTTT. Protein: CSVPGGLRTDTQYF. The V and J genes are TRBV20-1 and TRBJ2-3; TRBD2 matches 8 bases. V shed 7 bases, J shed 1 base, and the junction held 7 bases outside the gene matches. This CDR3 region has 14 residues. Germline values: CDR1 DFQATT, CDR2 SNEGSKA (reference sequence).

The chain couples TRBV27 to TRBJ2-7, with D unresolved. Germline V gene data show CDR1 as MNHEY and CDR2 as SMNVEV (reference sequence). The CDR3 runs 11 residues. The germline V and J ends were trimmed by 8 bases and 7 bases, with 12 bases remaining between them. The CDR3 bases are TGTGCCAGCGGGTCCGTCGGGGAGCAGTACTTC. Residues: CASGSVGEQYF.

There are many counts of this clonotype. The chain couples TRBV11-3 to TRBJ1-2; a possible D gene is TRBD1 (5 bases). Trimming removed 2 bases from V and 8 bases from J, with 12 bases in between. CDR3 size: 13 residues. Germline V gives CDR1 SGHNT, CDR2 YENEEA. CDR3 sequence reads: CASSLSRGIGYTF. CDR3 DNA sequence: TGTGCCAGCAGCTTATCGAGGGGAATCGGCTACACCTTC.

The rearrangement uses TRBV5-1 and TRBJ2-3; a possible D gene is TRBD2 (5 bases). The CDR3 has 12 amino acids. The germline V and J ends were trimmed by 4 bases and 6 bases, with 9 bases remaining between them. CDR1 and CDR2 from the germline V gene are SGHRS and YFSETQ. This CDR3 reads CASSRDWDTQYF. CDR3 bases: TGCGCCAGCAGCCGGGATTGGGATACGCAGTATTTT.

This clonotype came up a few times. The rearrangement joins TRBV27 to TRBJ1-5, with 9 bases matching TRBD1. The CDR3 consists of 15 residues. Losses at the gene ends were 0 bases for V and 4 bases for J; bases not matched to a gene: 1. The germline V gene has CDR1 MNHEY and CDR2 SMNVEV (reference sequence). CDR3 sequence: CASSLSGTGNQPQHF. Here the CDR3 DNA reads TGTGCCAGCAGTTTATCTGGGACAGGGAATCAGCCCCAGCATTTT.

This clonotype was counted only a few times. The genes are TRBV28 and TRBJ1-1; no reliable D call. V was cut by 3 bases and J by 8 bases, with 13 bases left in between. The CDR3 contains 13 residues. The germline V gene encodes CDR1 MDHEN and CDR2 SYDVKM. The CDR3: CASSFSVTLEAFF. CDR3 in DNA: TGTGCCAGCAGTTTCAGCGTTACCCTCGAAGCTTTCTTT.

The chain is built from TRBV20-1 and TRBJ2-2; 13 bases line up with TRBD2. V was clipped by 1 base and J by 3 bases; unmatched bases: 5. CDR1 and CDR2 (germline): DFQATT, SNEGSKA (reference sequence). This CDR3 comprises 17 residues. The CDR3 region has the DNA TGCAGTGCTAGAGCCGGACTAGCGGGGGCCGACACCGGGGAGCTGTTTTTT. Protein product: CSARAGLAGADTGELFF.

The gene calls are TRBV12-3 or TRBV12-4 and TRBJ1-1; 9 bases line up with TRBD1. The CDR3 is 14 residues long. V lost 7 bases, J lost 1 base, and 4 bases stayed unmatched. The CDR3 reads CASTETGGNTEAFF. As DNA, the CDR3 is TGTGCCAGCACCGAGACAGGGGGGAACACTGAAGCTTTCTTT.

At least ten counts were recorded for this clonotype. V is TRBV29-1 and J is TRBJ2-3, with 12 bases matching TRBD2. V lost 4 bases to trimming and J lost 2 bases; unmatched junction nucleotides: 4. The CDR3 has 15 residues. The V gene's germline CDR1 is SQVTM and CDR2 ANQGSEA. CDR3 amino acids: CSVGWTSGATDTQYF. CDR3 sequence (DNA): TGCAGCGTTGGGTGGACTAGCGGGGCCACAGATACGCAGTATTTT.

The chain combines TRBV18 with TRBJ2-7, with 7 nucleotides matching TRBD1. The length of the CDR3 is 16 residues. The ends lost 1 base at V and 6 bases at J; junction bases unmatched: 12. CDR1 KGHSH and CDR2 LQKENI come from the germline V gene. CDR3: CASSPRSTGRTIEQYF. The CDR3 nucleotides read TGTGCCAGCTCACCACGATCGACAGGGAGAACTATCGAGCAGTACTTC.

This chain's CDR3 is CASSLVAKASTDTQYF. The CDR3 nucleotides are TGCGCCAGCAGCTTGGTTGCCAAAGCTAGCACAGATACGCAGTATTTT. The V call is TRBV5-1, the J call TRBJ2-3; no definite D call. This CDR3 contains 16 residues. Germline V gene sequence: CDR1 SGHRS, CDR2 YFSETQ. Deletions cut 0 bases from V and 0 bases from J, with 11 bases between.

This chain joins TRBV5-1 and TRBJ1-2; D possibly corresponds to TRBD1 (5 bases). This CDR3 contains 13 residues. With 4 bases removed from V and 1 base from J, the gap between germline ends came to 8 bases. The germline V gene encodes CDR1 SGHRS and CDR2 YFSETQ. CDR3: CASSGDGNYGYTF. CDR3 coding DNA: TGCGCCAGCAGCGGGGACGGTAACTATGGCTACACCTTC.

The chain combines TRBV29-1 with TRBJ2-3, with a possible D match to TRBD2 (5 bases). V lost 6 bases and J 6 bases, leaving 13 bases between the germline ends. The CDR3 has 12 residues. Germline V gene lookup returns CDR1 SQVTM and CDR2 ANQGSEA. For the CDR3, the DNA is TGCAGCGTGGCAAGGACGGGGGATACGCAGTATTTT. The encoded protein is CSVARTGDTQYF.

This rearrangement joins TRBV14 to TRBJ2-2; D tentatively fits TRBD1 or TRBD2 (5 bases each). CDR1 is SGHDN and CDR2 is FVKESK in the germline V gene. The CDR3 covers 14 residues. V shed 5 bases and J shed 5 bases, with 12 bases lying between them. The CDR3 DNA reads TGTGCCAGCAGCTCGGGACGTAGGACCGGGGAGCTGTTTTTT. Encoded protein: CASSSGRRTGELFF.

This clonotype was seen a few times. The chain employs TRBV4-1 and TRBJ1-2; D might be TRBD1 (5 bases). CDR1 and CDR2 from the germline V gene are MGHRA and YSYEKL. The CDR3 is made up of 16 amino acids. V lost 0 bases, J lost 8 bases, and 19 bases lay in between. CDR3 residues: CASSQEQASGYRGYTF. The DNA for the CDR3 is TGCGCCAGCAGCCAAGAACAGGCGTCAGGGTATCGCGGCTACACCTTC.